This TCR beta chain is drawn from a study of Ad26.COV2.S vaccination and SARS-CoV-2 variants. Background on the study: Ad26.COV2.S was injected intramuscularly once or twice, 56 days apart. General study findings and limits: Measurements of TCR breadth and depth may have given underestimates of the total T cell responses.

As concerns this clone: Its antigen is unknown.

Treatment: approximately 18 received Ad26.COV2.S at low or high dose, single or two shots; roughly five received placebo; per-sample allocation not given. Day 63 after the first injection of vaccine or placebo was the sampling time. Generated by immunoSEQ multiplex PCR, the TCRdb table keeps only in-frame clones and is missing some. The data contain around 380,000 clones, about nine tenths of them singletons. The germline CDR1 and CDR2 sequences are SGHTA and FQGNSA. CDR3 length: 15 amino acids. The junction had 11 bases not matched to a gene; V was cut back by 5 bases and J by 9 bases. The V and J genes are TRBV7-2 and TRBJ2-1; 9 bases line up with TRBD1. This material consisted of peripheral blood, taken in a trial of Ad26.COV2.S vaccine versus placebo. The origin of this receptor is a person between 18 and 65 years old who received the Ad26.COV2.S COVID-19 vaccine or a placebo. The CDR3 reads CASSRGQGRLCEQFF. CDR3 nucleotide sequence: TGTGCCAGCAGCAGAGGACAGGGGCGGTTGTGTGAGCAGTTCTTC. Together with reference TRBV7-2 and TRBJ2-1, the CDR3 gives the full variable domain: GAGVSQSPSNKVTEKGKDVELRCDPISGHTALYWYRQSLGQGLEFLIYFQGNSAPDKSGLPSDRFSAERTGGSVSTLTIQRTQQEDSAVYLCASSRGQGRLCEQFFGPGTRLTVL.